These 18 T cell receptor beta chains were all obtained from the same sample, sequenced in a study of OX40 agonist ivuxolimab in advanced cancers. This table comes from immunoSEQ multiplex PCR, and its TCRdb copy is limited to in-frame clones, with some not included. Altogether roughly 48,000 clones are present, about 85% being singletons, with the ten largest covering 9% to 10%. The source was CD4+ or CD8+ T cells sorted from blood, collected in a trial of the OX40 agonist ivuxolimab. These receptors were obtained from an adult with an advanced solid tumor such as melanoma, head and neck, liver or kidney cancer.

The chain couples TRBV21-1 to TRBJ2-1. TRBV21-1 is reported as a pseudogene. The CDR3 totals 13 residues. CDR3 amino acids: CASSEDELDEQFF. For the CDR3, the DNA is TGTGCCAGCAGCGAAGACGAATTGGATGAGCAGTTCTTC.

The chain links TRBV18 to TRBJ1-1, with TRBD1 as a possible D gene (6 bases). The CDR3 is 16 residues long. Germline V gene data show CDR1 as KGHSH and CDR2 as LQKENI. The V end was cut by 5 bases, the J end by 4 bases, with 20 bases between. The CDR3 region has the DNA TGTGCCAGCTCATATGTTGAGGGGGGCGAGGGCACTGAAGCTTTCTTT. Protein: CASSYVEGGEGTEAFF.

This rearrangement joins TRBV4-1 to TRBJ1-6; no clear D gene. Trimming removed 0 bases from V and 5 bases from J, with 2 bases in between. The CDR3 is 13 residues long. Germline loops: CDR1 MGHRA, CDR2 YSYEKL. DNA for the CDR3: TGCGCCAGCAGCCAAGATCATAATTCACCCCTCCACTTT. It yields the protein CASSQDHNSPLHF.

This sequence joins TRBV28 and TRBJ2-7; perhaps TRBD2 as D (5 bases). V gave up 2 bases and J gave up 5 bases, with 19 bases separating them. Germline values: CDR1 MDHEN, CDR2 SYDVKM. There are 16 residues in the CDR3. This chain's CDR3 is CASSLIGGLSRDEQYF. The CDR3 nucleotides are TGTGCCAGCAGTTTAATAGGCGGGCTGAGTAGGGACGAGCAGTACTTC.

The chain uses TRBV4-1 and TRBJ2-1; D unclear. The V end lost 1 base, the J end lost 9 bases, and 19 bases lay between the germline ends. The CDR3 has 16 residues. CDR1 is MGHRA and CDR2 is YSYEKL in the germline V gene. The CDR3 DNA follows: TGCGCCAGCAGCCAAGCTCGGGTTGGTAGCCTCTCTGAGCAGTTCTTC. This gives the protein CASSQARVGSLSEQFF.

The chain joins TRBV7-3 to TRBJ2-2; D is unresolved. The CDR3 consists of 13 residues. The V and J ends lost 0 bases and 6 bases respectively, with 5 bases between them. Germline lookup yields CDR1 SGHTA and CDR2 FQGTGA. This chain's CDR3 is CASSLTIPGELFF. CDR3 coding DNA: TGTGCCAGCAGCTTAACTATCCCCGGGGAGCTGTTTTTT.

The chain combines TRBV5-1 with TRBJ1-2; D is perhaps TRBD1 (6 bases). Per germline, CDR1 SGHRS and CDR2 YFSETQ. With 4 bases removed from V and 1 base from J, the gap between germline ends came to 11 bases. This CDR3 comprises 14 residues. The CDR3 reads CASSPGQINYGYTF. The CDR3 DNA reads TGCGCCAGCAGCCCTGGACAGATTAACTATGGCTACACCTTC.

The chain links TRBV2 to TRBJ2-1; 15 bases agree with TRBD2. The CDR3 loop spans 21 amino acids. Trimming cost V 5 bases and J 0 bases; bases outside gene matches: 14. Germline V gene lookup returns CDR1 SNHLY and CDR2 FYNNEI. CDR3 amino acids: CASSHRTSGRAGPSSYNEQFF. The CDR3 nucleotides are TGTGCCAGCAGTCATAGGACTAGCGGGAGGGCCGGGCCTAGCTCCTACAATGAGCAGTTCTTC.

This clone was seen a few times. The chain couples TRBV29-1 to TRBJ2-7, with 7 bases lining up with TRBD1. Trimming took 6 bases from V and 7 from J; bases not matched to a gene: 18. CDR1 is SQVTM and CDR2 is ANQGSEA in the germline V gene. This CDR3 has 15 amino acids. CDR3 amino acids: CSVRRNRQGVREQYF. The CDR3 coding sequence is TGCAGCGTCCGACGAAACCGACAGGGCGTGAGAGAGCAGTACTTC.

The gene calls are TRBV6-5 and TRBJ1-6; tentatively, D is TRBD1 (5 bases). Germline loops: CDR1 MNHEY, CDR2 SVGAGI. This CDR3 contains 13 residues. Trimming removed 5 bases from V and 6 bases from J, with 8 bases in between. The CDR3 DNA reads TGTGCCAGCAGTAGGGACCTTAATTCACCCCTCCACTTT. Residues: CASSRDLNSPLHF.

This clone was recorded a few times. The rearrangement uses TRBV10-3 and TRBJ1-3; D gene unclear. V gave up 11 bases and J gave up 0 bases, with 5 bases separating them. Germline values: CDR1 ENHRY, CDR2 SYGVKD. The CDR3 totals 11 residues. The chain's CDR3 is CALSSGNTIYF. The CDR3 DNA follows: TGTGCCCTGTCCTCTGGAAACACCATATATTTT.

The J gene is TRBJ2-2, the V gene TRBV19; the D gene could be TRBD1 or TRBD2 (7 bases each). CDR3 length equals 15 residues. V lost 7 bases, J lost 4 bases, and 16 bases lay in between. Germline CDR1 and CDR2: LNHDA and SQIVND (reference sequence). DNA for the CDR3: TGTGCCAGTAAGACGACAGGGAGGGGCACCGGGGAGCTGTTTTTT. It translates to CASKTTGRGTGELFF.

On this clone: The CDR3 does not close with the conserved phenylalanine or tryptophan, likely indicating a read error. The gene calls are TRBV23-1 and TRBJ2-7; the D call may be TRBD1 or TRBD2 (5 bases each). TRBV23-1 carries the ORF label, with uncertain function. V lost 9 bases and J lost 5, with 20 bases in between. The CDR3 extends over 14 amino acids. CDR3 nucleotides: TGCGCCAGGTGGTCAGGACGTCGGGACGACGAGCAGTACCTC. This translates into CARWSGRRDDEQYL.

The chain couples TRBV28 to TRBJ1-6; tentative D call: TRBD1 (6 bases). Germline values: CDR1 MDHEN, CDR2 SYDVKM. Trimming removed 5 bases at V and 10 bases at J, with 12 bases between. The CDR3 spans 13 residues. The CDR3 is CASSPRQGSPLHF. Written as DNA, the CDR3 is TGTGCCAGCAGTCCCCGGCAGGGGTCACCCCTCCACTTT.

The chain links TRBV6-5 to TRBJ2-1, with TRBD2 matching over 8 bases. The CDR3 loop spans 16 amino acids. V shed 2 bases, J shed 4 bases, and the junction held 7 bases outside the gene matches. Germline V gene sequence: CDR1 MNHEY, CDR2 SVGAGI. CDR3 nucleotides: TGTGCCAGCAGTTACGAGGGGCGGGGGGTTTACAATGAGCAGTTCTTC. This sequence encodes CASSYEGRGVYNEQFF.

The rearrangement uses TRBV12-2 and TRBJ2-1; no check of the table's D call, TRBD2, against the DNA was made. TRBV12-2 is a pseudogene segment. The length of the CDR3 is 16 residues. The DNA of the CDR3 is TGTGCAAGTCGCTTAGCGCCGCGGGAGTGGAGTGATGAGCAGTTCTTC. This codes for CASRLAPREWSDEQFF.

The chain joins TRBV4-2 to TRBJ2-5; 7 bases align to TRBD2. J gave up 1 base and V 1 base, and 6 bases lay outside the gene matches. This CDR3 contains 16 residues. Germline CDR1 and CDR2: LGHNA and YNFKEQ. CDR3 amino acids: CASSQATWGGQETQYF. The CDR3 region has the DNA TGTGCCAGCAGCCAAGCTACGTGGGGGGGCCAAGAGACCCAGTACTTC.

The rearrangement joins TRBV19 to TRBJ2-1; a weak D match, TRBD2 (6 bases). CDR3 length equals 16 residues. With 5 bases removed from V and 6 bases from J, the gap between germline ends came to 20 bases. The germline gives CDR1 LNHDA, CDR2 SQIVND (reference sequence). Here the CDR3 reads CASSAARLALGNEQFF. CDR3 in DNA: TGTGCCAGTAGTGCTGCGCGGCTAGCGTTGGGCAATGAGCAGTTCTTC.